These 18 T cell receptor beta chains were all obtained from the same sample, sequenced in a study of cytomegalovirus exposure and HLA in healthy donors. 13 Jbeta primers and 60 Vbeta primers were used for the PCR. Sequenced by immunoSEQ multiplex PCR; TCRdb stores in-frame clones only, minus some. The sample records roughly 180,000 clones, around 82% being singletons. Material for sequencing was PBMCs. The source is a man younger than 40 in good health and CMV-seronegative.

The chain is built from TRBV29-1 and TRBJ2-7; TRBD1 matches 9 bases. There are 14 residues in the CDR3. Germline V gives CDR1 SQVTM, CDR2 ANQGSEA. The V and J ends lost 0 bases and 3 bases, in that order; junction bases with no gene match: 3. CDR3 residues: CSVEDTGQGYEQYF. As DNA, the CDR3 is TGCAGCGTTGAAGATACGGGACAGGGCTACGAGCAGTACTTC.

The genes are TRBV28 and TRBJ2-7; 7 nucleotides agree with TRBD1. The germline gives CDR1 MDHEN, CDR2 SYDVKM. The CDR3 runs 16 residues. Losses at the gene ends were 5 bases for V and 1 base for J; bases not matched to a gene: 11. CDR3 sequence reads: CASSTNRGVPSYEQYF. The CDR3 nucleotides read TGTGCCAGCAGTACAAACAGGGGCGTACCATCCTACGAGCAGTACTTC.

The chain uses TRBV19 and TRBJ2-2; possibly TRBD2 for D (6 bases). The CDR3 is 14 residues long. The V gene's germline CDR1 is LNHDA and CDR2 SQIVND (reference sequence). The ends were cut back, 3 bases at V and 5 bases at J, with 10 bases in the middle. In DNA, the CDR3 is TGTGCCAGTAGTATTAGCGGTATTACCGGGGAGCTGTTTTTT. This translates into CASSISGITGELFF.

The genes are TRBV29-1 and TRBJ1-2; 7 positions agree with TRBD1. Germline V gene lookup returns CDR1 SQVTM and CDR2 ANQGSEA. The V gene end was trimmed by 5 bases and the J gene end by 8 bases; junction bases not matched to a gene: 11. The CDR3 sequence is 13 residues long. This chain's CDR3 is CSVTPRQGGGYTF. The CDR3 DNA reads as TGCAGCGTTACTCCCCGACAGGGCGGCGGCTACACCTTC.

V and J are TRBV18 and TRBJ2-5, with 11 bases identical to TRBD1. Germline V CDR1 and CDR2: KGHSH, LQKENI. Germline trimming cut 3 bases from V and 7 bases from J; bases unmatched to any gene: 10. CDR3 length: 16 residues. CDR3 region: CASSPDRGRTLGTQYF. The CDR3 nucleotides are TGTGCCAGCTCACCGGACAGGGGGCGCACGTTGGGGACCCAGTACTTC.

The chain carries TRBV7-9 and TRBJ2-3; 14 bases are a match to TRBD2. With 4 bases clipped from V and 6 bases from J, the junction kept 0 bases outside the gene matches. The V gene's germline CDR1 is SEHNR and CDR2 FQNEAQ (reference sequence). This CDR3 has 14 amino acids. CDR3 bases: TGTGCCAGCAGCTGGACTAGCGGGAGGGATACGCAGTATTTT. This gives the protein CASSWTSGRDTQYF.

This clone has only one observation. The chain carries TRBV28 and TRBJ2-7; maybe TRBD2 (7 bases). Germline V gene sequence: CDR1 MDHEN, CDR2 SYDVKM. The CDR3 spans 15 residues. V was trimmed by 6 bases and J by 0 bases, leaving 15 bases between them. The CDR3: CASSRGGGSSYEQYF. The CDR3 DNA reads TGTGCCAGCAGCCGGGGCGGGGGCTCCTCCTACGAGCAGTACTTC.

The V gene is TRBV11-2, the J gene TRBJ2-5, with unresolved D. With the DNA end fitting TRBJ2-7 better, the J assignment may be wrong. Germline CDR1 SGHAT, CDR2 FQNNGV. The CDR3 sequence is 12 residues long. The CDR3 here is CASSLVPYEQYF. The CDR3 DNA follows: TGTGCCAGCAGCTTAGTGCCCTACGAGCAGTACTTC.

The chain carries TRBV9 and TRBJ2-3, with D possibly TRBD2 on 6 matching bases. CDR1 is SGDLS, CDR2 YYNGEE, per germline. The CDR3 covers 18 residues. Trimming took off 1 base at V and 1 base at J, with 19 bases between the two ends. The CDR3 loop reads CASSVYPSSEIRTDTQYF. For the CDR3, the DNA is TGTGCCAGCAGCGTATATCCTTCTAGCGAAATCCGCACAGATACGCAGTATTTT. The full variable domain, rest sourced from reference TRBV9 and TRBJ2-3, is DSGVTQTPKHLITATGQRVTLRCSPRSGDLSVYWYQQSLDQGLQFLIQYYNGEERAKGNILERFSAQQFPDLHSELNLSSLELGDSALYFCASSVYPSSEIRTDTQYFGPGTRLTVL.

The gene calls are TRBV4-2 and TRBJ2-3, with TRBD2 as a possible D gene (6 bases). The CDR3 is 16 amino acids. Trimming left V 1 base short and J 4 bases short, with 15 bases between. Germline V lookup: CDR1 LGHNA, CDR2 YNFKEQ. CDR3 sequence (DNA): TGTGCCAGCAGCCAAGGAGAGCAACTAGCCCCAGATACGCAGTATTTT. It specifies CASSQGEQLAPDTQYF.

The V and J genes are TRBV5-1 and TRBJ2-7, with 14 positions matching TRBD2. This CDR3 is 18 amino acids long. The germline V gene encodes CDR1 SGHRS and CDR2 YFSETQ. Trimming took 3 bases from V and 2 from J; bases not matched to a gene: 10. CDR3 amino acids: CASSSGLAGAITPYEQYF. CDR3 nucleotides: TGCGCCAGCAGCTCGGGACTAGCGGGAGCTATAACCCCCTACGAGCAGTACTTC.

This chain joins TRBV10-3 and TRBJ2-5; TRBD2 is a possible D gene (5 bases). Germline V gene data show CDR1 as ENHRY and CDR2 as SYGVKD. V gave up 2 bases and J gave up 5 bases, with 12 bases separating them. The CDR3 has 14 amino acids. The CDR3 region has the DNA TGTGCCATCAGTGAGGGGAGAGGGATGGAGACCCAGTACTTC. This sequence encodes CAISEGRGMETQYF.

The rearrangement joins TRBV28 to TRBJ2-3; 7 bases agree with TRBD1. Germline CDR1 reads MDHEN; CDR2 reads SYDVKM. This CDR3 is 17 amino acids long. V was pared by 7 bases and J by 0 bases, with 13 bases of the junction left unmatched. CDR3 loop: CASTLPGQRTSTDTQYF. The CDR3 DNA is TGTGCCAGCACCCTTCCGGGACAGAGAACTAGCACAGATACGCAGTATTTT. Drawing the rest from reference TRBV28 and TRBJ2-3, the complete variable domain is DVKVTQSSRYLVKRTGEKVFLECVQDMDHENMFWYRQDPGLGLRLIYFSYDVKMKEKGDIPEGYSVSREKKERFSLILESASTNQTSMYLCASTLPGQRTSTDTQYFGPGTRLTVL.

This clone was counted a few times. The same CDR3 also results from other DNA sequences found in this sample. The CDR3 DNA follows: TGTGCCAGCAGCTCAAGGACAGGGGCCTACGAGCAGTACTTC. Translation gives CASSSRTGAYEQYF. The chain employs TRBV7-2 and TRBJ2-7, with TRBD1 matching over 9 bases. Looked up from germline, CDR1 is SGHTA and CDR2 is FQGNSA. The CDR3 loop spans 14 amino acids. V was pared by 4 bases and J by 2 bases, with 3 bases of the junction left unmatched.

This sequence joins TRBV7-6 and TRBJ2-7; a possible D gene is TRBD2 (5 bases). Per the germline V gene, CDR1 is SGHVS and CDR2 is FNYEAQ. Trimming cost V 0 bases and J 1 base, with 7 bases left between them. CDR3 length: 14 amino acids. The chain's CDR3 is CASSLATGSYEQYF. In DNA, the CDR3 is TGTGCCAGCAGCTTAGCGACGGGATCCTACGAGCAGTACTTC.

The J gene is TRBJ1-2, the V gene TRBV7-2; 9 nucleotides align to TRBD1. J gave up 4 bases and V 3 bases, and 0 bases lay outside the gene matches. The CDR3 has 13 residues. The germline V gene encodes CDR1 SGHTA and CDR2 FQGNSA. As DNA, the CDR3 is TGTGCCAGCAGCTTGACAGGGGGCTATGGCTACACCTTC. This gives the protein CASSLTGGYGYTF.

The rearrangement links TRBV18 to TRBJ2-1, with D possibly being TRBD1 (6 bases). V was cut by 1 base and J by 1 base, with 11 bases left in between. The CDR3 runs to 16 residues. CDR1 is KGHSH, CDR2 LQKENI, per germline. CDR3 residues: CASSPLAGESYNEQFF. In DNA, the CDR3 is TGTGCCAGCTCACCACTGGCAGGGGAGTCCTACAATGAGCAGTTCTTC.

This chain connects TRBV9 to TRBJ2-1; TRBD2 matches at 11 bases. This CDR3 region has 16 residues. Trimming at V came to 0 bases and at J to 6 bases, leaving 5 bases not matched to a gene. CDR1 and CDR2 (germline): SGDLS, YYNGEE. The CDR3 loop reads CASSVVSLAGGNEQFF. In nucleotides, the CDR3 is TGTGCCAGCAGCGTAGTCTCTCTAGCGGGGGGCAATGAGCAGTTCTTC.